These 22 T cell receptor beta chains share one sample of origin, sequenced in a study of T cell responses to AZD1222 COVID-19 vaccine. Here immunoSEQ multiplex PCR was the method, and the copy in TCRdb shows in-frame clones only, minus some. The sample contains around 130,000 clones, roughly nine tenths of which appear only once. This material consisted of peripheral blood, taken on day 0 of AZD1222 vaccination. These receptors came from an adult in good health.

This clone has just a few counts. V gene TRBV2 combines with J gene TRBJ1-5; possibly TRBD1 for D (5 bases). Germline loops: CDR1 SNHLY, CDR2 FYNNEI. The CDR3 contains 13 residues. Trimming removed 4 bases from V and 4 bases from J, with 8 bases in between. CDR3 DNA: TGTGCCAGCAGTGTACAGGCTAATCAGCCCCAGCATTTT. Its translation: CASSVQANQPQHF.

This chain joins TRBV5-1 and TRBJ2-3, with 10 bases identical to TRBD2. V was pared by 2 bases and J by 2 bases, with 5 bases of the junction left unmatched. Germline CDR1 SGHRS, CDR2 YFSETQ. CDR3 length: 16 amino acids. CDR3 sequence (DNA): TGCGCCAGCAGCTTATTAGCGGGAGGCGACACAGATACGCAGTATTTT. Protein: CASSLLAGGDTDTQYF.

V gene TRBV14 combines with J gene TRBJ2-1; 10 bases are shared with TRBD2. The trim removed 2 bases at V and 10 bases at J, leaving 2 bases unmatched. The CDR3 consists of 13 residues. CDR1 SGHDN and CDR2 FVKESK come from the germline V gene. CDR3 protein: CASSQWTSGEQFF. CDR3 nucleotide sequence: TGTGCCAGCAGCCAATGGACTAGCGGAGAGCAGTTCTTC.

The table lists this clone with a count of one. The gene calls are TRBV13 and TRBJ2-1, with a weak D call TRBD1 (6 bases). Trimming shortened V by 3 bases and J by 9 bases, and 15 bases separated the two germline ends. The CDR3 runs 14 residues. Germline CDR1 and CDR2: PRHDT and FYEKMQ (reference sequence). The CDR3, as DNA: TGTGCCAGCAGCTTGGGCCACGGCAGGGGTGAGCAGTTCTTC. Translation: CASSLGHGRGEQFF.

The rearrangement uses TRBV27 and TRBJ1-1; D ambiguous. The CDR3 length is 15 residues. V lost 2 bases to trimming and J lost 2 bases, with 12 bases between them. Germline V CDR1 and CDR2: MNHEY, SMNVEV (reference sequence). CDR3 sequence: CASSLGPVANTEAFF. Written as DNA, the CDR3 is TGTGCCAGCAGTTTAGGGCCTGTGGCCAACACTGAAGCTTTCTTT.

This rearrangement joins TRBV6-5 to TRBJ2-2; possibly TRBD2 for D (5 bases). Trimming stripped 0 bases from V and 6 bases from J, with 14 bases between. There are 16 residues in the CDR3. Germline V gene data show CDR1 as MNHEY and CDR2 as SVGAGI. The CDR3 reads CASSYSRAGNPGELFF. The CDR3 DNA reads TGTGCCAGCAGTTACTCGAGGGCAGGCAACCCCGGGGAGCTGTTTTTT.

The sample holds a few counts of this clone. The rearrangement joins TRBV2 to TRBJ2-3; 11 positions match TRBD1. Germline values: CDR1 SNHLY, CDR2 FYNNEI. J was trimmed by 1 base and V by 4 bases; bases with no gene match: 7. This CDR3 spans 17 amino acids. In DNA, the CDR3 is TGTGCCAGCAGTGTGGACAGGGGGCCGGGGGGCACAGATACGCAGTATTTT. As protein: CASSVDRGPGGTDTQYF.

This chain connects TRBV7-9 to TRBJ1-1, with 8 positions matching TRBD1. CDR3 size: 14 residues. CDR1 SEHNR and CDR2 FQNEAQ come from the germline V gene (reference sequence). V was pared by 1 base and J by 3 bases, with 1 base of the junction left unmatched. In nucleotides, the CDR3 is TGTGCCAGCAGCTTAGGGACAGGGTACACTGAAGCTTTCTTT. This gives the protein CASSLGTGYTEAFF.

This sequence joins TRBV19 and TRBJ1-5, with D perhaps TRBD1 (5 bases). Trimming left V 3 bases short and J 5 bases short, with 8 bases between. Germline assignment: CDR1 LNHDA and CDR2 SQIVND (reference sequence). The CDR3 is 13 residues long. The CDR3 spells CASSMKGYQPQHF. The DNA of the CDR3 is TGTGCCAGTAGTATGAAGGGGTATCAGCCCCAGCATTTT.

CDR3: CASSARGSTNEKLFF. The CDR3 bases are TGTGCCAGCAGCGCGAGGGGGTCTACTAATGAAAAACTGTTTTTT. The rearrangement joins TRBV9 to TRBJ1-4; maybe TRBD1 (6 bases). The CDR3 spans 15 residues. Looked up from germline, CDR1 is SGDLS and CDR2 is YYNGEE. V was cut by 3 bases and J by 2 bases, with 11 bases left in between. The full variable domain, with the rest looked up from reference TRBV9 and TRBJ1-4, is DSGVTQTPKHLITATGQRVTLRCSPRSGDLSVYWYQQSLDQGLQFLIQYYNGEERAKGNILERFSAQQFPDLHSELNLSSLELGDSALYFCASSARGSTNEKLFFGSGTQLSVL.

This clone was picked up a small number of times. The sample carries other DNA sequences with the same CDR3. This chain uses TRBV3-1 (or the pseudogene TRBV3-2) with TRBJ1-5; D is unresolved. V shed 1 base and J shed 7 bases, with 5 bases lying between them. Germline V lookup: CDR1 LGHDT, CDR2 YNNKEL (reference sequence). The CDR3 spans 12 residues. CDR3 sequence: CASSQGEQPQHF. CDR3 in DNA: TGTGCCAGCAGCCAAGGTGAGCAGCCCCAGCATTTT.

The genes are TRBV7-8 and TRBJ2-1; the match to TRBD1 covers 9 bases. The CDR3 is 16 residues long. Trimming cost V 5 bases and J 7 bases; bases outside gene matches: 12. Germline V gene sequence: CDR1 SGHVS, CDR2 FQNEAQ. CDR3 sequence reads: CASSPRDRVMINEQFF. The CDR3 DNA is TGTGCCAGCAGCCCCCGGGACAGGGTCATGATAAATGAGCAGTTCTTC.

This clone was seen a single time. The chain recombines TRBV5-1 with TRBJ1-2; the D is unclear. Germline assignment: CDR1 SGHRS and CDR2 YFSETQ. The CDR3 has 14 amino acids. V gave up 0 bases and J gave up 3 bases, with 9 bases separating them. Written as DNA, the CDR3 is TGCGCCAGCAGCTTGGCTGGCACATACTATGGCTACACCTTC. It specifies CASSLAGTYYGYTF.

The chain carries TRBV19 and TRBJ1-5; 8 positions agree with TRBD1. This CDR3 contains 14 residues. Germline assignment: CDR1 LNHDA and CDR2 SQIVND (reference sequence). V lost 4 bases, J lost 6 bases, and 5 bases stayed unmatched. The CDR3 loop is CASSTDRVVQPQHF. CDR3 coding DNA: TGTGCCAGTAGTACGGACAGGGTGGTTCAGCCCCAGCATTTT.

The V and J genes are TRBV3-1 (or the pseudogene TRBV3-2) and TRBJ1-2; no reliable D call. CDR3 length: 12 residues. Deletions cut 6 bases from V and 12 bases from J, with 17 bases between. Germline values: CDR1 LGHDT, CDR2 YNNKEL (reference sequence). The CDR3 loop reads CASRPAPGIDTF. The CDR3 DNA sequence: TGTGCCAGCAGACCCGCCCCGGGGATTGACACCTTC.

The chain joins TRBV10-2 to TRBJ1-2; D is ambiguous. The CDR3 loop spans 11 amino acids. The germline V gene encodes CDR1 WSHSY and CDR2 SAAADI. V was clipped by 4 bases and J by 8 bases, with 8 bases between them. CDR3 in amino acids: CASSVGIGYTF. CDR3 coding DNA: TGCGCCAGCAGTGTTGGTATCGGCTACACCTTC.

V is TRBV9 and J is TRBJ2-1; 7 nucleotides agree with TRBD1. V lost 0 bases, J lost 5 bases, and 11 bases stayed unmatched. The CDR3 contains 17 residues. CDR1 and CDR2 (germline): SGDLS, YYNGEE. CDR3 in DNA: TGTGCCAGCAGCGTAGTAGTCAACCGAGGACAGGACAATGAGCAGTTCTTC. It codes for CASSVVVNRGQDNEQFF. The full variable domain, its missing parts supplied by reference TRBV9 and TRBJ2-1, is DSGVTQTPKHLITATGQRVTLRCSPRSGDLSVYWYQQSLDQGLQFLIQYYNGEERAKGNILERFSAQQFPDLHSELNLSSLELGDSALYFCASSVVVNRGQDNEQFFGPGTRLTVL.

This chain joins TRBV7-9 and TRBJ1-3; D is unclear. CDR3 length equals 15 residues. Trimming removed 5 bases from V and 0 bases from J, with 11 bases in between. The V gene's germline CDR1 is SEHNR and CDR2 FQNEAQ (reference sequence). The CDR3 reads CASSRSGVSGNTIYF. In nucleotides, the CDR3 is TGTGCCAGCAGCCGCAGTGGAGTCTCTGGAAACACCATATATTTT.

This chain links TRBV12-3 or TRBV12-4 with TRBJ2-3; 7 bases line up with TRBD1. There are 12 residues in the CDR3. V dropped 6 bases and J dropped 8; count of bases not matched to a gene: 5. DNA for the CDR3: TGTGCCAGCAGCCCAAACAGGGGTACGCAGTATTTT. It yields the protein CASSPNRGTQYF.

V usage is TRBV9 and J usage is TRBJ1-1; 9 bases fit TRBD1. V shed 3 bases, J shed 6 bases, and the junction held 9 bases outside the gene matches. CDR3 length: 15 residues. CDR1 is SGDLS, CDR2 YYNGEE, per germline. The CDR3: CASSAYGTGIPEAFF. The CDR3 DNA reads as TGTGCCAGCAGCGCCTACGGGACAGGGATTCCTGAAGCTTTCTTT.

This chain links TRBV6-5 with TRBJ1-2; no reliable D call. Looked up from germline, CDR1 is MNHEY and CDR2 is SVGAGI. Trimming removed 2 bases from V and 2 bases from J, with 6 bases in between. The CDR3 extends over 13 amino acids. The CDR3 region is CASSYAGNYGYTF. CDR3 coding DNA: TGTGCCAGCAGTTACGCAGGAAACTATGGCTACACCTTC.

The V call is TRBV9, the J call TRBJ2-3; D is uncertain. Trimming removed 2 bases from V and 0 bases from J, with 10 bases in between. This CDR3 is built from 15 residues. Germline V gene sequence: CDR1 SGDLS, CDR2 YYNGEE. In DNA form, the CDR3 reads TGTGCCAGCAGCGTGAACGGCCTTAGCACAGATACGCAGTATTTT. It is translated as CASSVNGLSTDTQYF.